This T cell receptor (beta chain) comes out of a study of T-cell reconstitution after alpha-beta-depleted transplantation in children. Unique molecular identifiers were incorporated during preparation of the TCRbeta library. MiXCR, applied by TCRdb to the PCR reads, yields one record per CDR3 protein. Of about 540,000 distinct CDR3 sequences in the sample, about 17% were seen once. The CDR3 sequence is 16 residues long. The V segment lost 2 bases and the J segment 6 bases; nucleotides outside the gene matches: 13. From germline, CDR1 is SEHNR and CDR2 FQNEAQ (reference sequence). The TCR comes from a human donor who donated a stem cell graft to a child with acute lymphoblastic leukemia. J is TRBJ2-7 and V is TRBV7-9, with TRBD1 matching 7 bases. The starting material was PBMCs from the stem cell graft donor, obtained from the stem cell graft. CDR3 sequence reads: CASSLILKGALLEQYF. CDR3 coding DNA: TGTGCCAGCAGCTTAATCCTTAAGGGGGCTCTTCTCGAGCAGTACTTC.